What follows are 21 T cell receptor beta chains derived from one specimen sequenced in a study of CD8+ T cells in alopecia areata. Following extraction, RNA underwent reverse transcription to cDNA, which served as the sequencing template. Clones were read by immunoSEQ multiplex PCR, and TCRdb kept only the in-frame ones, dropping some. The sample has some 200,000 clones, roughly 56% seen once; the top ten hold around 1.5%. The treatment was: oral pan-JAK inhibitor, 5-10 mg twice daily. Sequences were derived from CD4+ T cells sorted from blood, sampled at week 4, from a patient treated with tofacitinib. The receptors here all came from a human donor with alopecia areata.

This clone was counted a few times. Likely a read error: the CDR3 ends without its conserved phenylalanine or tryptophan. CDR3 DNA sequence: TGTGCCGTTGAGGACGAGCAGTACCTC. This codes for CAVEDEQYL. V gene TRBV10-3 combines with J gene TRBJ2-7; no clear D. The CDR3 has 9 amino acids. The germline V and J ends were trimmed by 11 bases and 5 bases, with 7 bases remaining between them. CDR1 is ENHRY, CDR2 SYGVKD, per germline.

The J gene is TRBJ2-3, the V gene TRBV15, with D perhaps TRBD2 (5 bases). Trimming pared 7 bases from V and 3 bases from J, leaving 8 bases between. This CDR3 comprises 12 residues. Per germline, CDR1 LNHNV and CDR2 YYDKDF (reference sequence). CDR3 nucleotides: TGTGCCACCAACCCGGGAACAGATACGCAGTATTTT. This codes for CATNPGTDTQYF.

This clone was seen a handful of times. This chain uses TRBV11-3 with TRBJ2-3; D is perhaps TRBD1 (6 bases). The CDR3 runs to 14 residues. V lost 6 bases and J lost 3, with 13 bases in between. The V gene's germline CDR1 is SGHNT and CDR2 YENEEA. This CDR3 is CASSFTRGTDTQYF. CDR3 nucleotide sequence: TGTGCCAGCAGTTTTACCAGGGGTACAGATACGCAGTATTTT.

The chain couples TRBV6-5 to TRBJ1-5; D may be TRBD1 (5 bases). This CDR3 has 15 residues. Germline assignment: CDR1 MNHEY and CDR2 SVGAGI. Between the trimmed V and J ends, which lost 0 bases and 5 bases, there was a span of 11 bases. CDR3 bases: TGTGCCAGCAGTTACTCGAATCAGGGATATCAGCCCCAGCATTTT. Translation gives CASSYSNQGYQPQHF.

This clone was seen more than once but under ten times. The chain is built from TRBV7-2 and TRBJ2-1; D is ambiguous. Germline V lookup: CDR1 SGHTA, CDR2 FQGNSA. Trimming shortened V by 7 bases and J by 0 bases, and 13 bases separated the two germline ends. The CDR3 has 15 amino acids. In DNA form, the CDR3 reads TGTGCCAGCACCATGCAACCCACCTCCTACAATGAGCAGTTCTTC. Translated: CASTMQPTSYNEQFF.

CDR3 loop: CASTLGGAKPQHF. CDR3 DNA: TGTGCCAGCACCCTTGGGGGGGCTAAGCCCCAGCATTTT. This chain joins TRBV7-2 and TRBJ1-5; weak D call: TRBD1 (6 bases). The germline CDR1 and CDR2 sequences are SGHTA and FQGNSA. The CDR3 is 13 residues long. Trimming cost V 7 bases and J 8 bases, with 15 bases left between them.

This CDR3 is CASSLVSGGDQFF. CDR3 nucleotides: TGTGCCAGCAGCTTAGTGAGCGGGGGGGATCAGTTCTTC. This sequence joins TRBV7-6 and TRBJ2-1; 10 nucleotides align to TRBD2. V lost 1 base and J lost 13; bases outside the gene matches: 4. The CDR3 has 13 residues. Germline loops: CDR1 SGHVS, CDR2 FNYEAQ.

The chain joins TRBV7-2 to TRBJ2-5, with TRBD1 as a possible D gene (6 bases). The CDR3 covers 16 residues. Germline CDR1 SGHTA, CDR2 FQGNSA. The V gene lost 2 bases and the J gene lost 1 base, with 14 bases spanning the gap. CDR3 region: CASSLNPRGIQETQYF. The CDR3 nucleotides read TGTGCCAGCAGCTTAAACCCCAGGGGTATCCAAGAGACCCAGTACTTC.

The V and J genes are TRBV29-1 and TRBJ1-1, with 7 positions matching TRBD1. Germline CDR1 and CDR2: SQVTM and ANQGSEA. The J segment lost 0 bases and the V segment lost 5 bases, leaving 9 bases of the junction unmatched. The CDR3 covers 15 residues. This CDR3 reads CSVRKTGAMNTEAFF. CDR3 bases: TGCAGCGTTCGTAAAACAGGGGCAATGAACACTGAAGCTTTCTTT.

This clone was seen a few times. This chain joins TRBV11-2 and TRBJ1-1; D call uncertain. Trimming pared 4 bases from V and 1 base from J, leaving 16 bases between. The CDR3 extends over 16 amino acids. Per the germline V gene, CDR1 is SGHAT and CDR2 is FQNNGV. As DNA, the CDR3 is TGTGCCAGCAGCTCCTCTGATGCCGACGGGAACACTGAAGCTTTCTTT. Its protein is CASSSSDADGNTEAFF.

This chain's CDR3 is CASSHVESYQPQHF. The DNA for the CDR3 is TGCGCCAGCAGTCACGTGGAAAGTTATCAGCCCCAGCATTTT. The rearrangement joins TRBV23-1 to TRBJ1-5; D uncertain. Being an ORF, TRBV23-1 has a function that is uncertain. V lost 3 bases, J lost 5 bases, and 11 bases lay in between. The length of the CDR3 is 14 residues.

The rearrangement joins TRBV30 to TRBJ1-2; no clear D gene. The V end lost 4 bases, the J end lost 2 bases, and 8 bases lay between the germline ends. The germline gives CDR1 GTSNPN, CDR2 SVGIG (reference sequence). The CDR3 runs 12 residues. The CDR3 is CAWNVQNYGYTF. Here the CDR3 DNA reads TGTGCCTGGAACGTACAGAACTATGGCTACACCTTC. The full variable domain, rest sourced from reference TRBV30 and TRBJ1-2, is SQTIHQWPATLVQPVGSPLSLECTVEGTSNPNLYWYRQAAGRGLQLLFYSVGIGQISSEVPQNLSASRPQDRQFILSSKKLLLSDSGFYLCAWNVQNYGYTFGSGTRLTVV.

This clone was counted between two and nine times. The gene calls are TRBV4-3 and TRBJ2-7, with D uncertain. The germline V and J ends were trimmed by 4 bases and 3 bases, with 10 bases remaining between them. The germline gives CDR1 LGHNA, CDR2 YSLEER. The CDR3 sequence is 13 residues long. The CDR3 nucleotides are TGCGCCAGCAGCCCCCCGGCTGTCTACGAGCAGTACTTC. It translates to CASSPPAVYEQYF.

V usage is TRBV9 and J usage is TRBJ2-7; D is uncertain. Germline lookup yields CDR1 SGDLS and CDR2 YYNGEE. The V and J ends lost 3 bases and 4 bases respectively, with 5 bases between them. The CDR3 extends over 11 amino acids. The CDR3 DNA follows: TGTGCCAGCAGCGGCAAATACGAGCAGTACTTC. It yields the protein CASSGKYEQYF.

This chain connects TRBV15 to TRBJ2-3; no clear D gene. The germline V and J ends were trimmed by 5 bases and 3 bases, with 9 bases remaining between them. The CDR3 length is 13 residues. From germline, CDR1 is LNHNV and CDR2 YYDKDF (reference sequence). The CDR3: CATSGVGTDTQYF. Here the CDR3 DNA reads TGTGCCACCAGCGGTGTTGGGACAGATACGCAGTATTTT. The full variable domain, with the rest looked up from reference TRBV15 and TRBJ2-3, is DAMVIQNPRYQVTQFGKPVTLSCSQTLNHNVMYWYQQKSSQAPKLLFHYYDKDFNNEADTPDNFQSRRPNTSFCFLDIRSPGLGDTAMYLCATSGVGTDTQYFGPGTRLTVL.

CDR3: CASSQLGLAATDTQYF. The CDR3 region has the DNA TGCGCCAGCAGCCAACTGGGACTAGCGGCCACAGATACGCAGTATTTT. J is TRBJ2-3 and V is TRBV4-3, with 11 bases fitting TRBD2. V shed 2 bases and J 2 bases; nucleotides not matched to a gene: 3. Looked up from germline, CDR1 is LGHNA and CDR2 is YSLEER. CDR3 length: 16 residues.

This chain connects TRBV29-1 to TRBJ1-1, with D unresolved. Trimming removed 7 bases at V and 5 bases at J, with 8 bases between. This CDR3 contains 10 residues. CDR1 and CDR2 (germline): SQVTM, ANQGSEA. The CDR3 sequence is CSGMRTEAFF. The CDR3 region has the DNA TGCAGCGGGATGAGAACTGAAGCTTTCTTT.

This chain joins TRBV2 and TRBJ2-7; TRBD2 matches at 11 bases. Germline trimming cut 9 bases from V and 2 bases from J; bases unmatched to any gene: 3. Germline V gene data show CDR1 as SNHLY and CDR2 as FYNNEI. The CDR3 is 13 amino acids. CDR3 sequence reads: CASSGGAAYEQYF. CDR3 in DNA: TGTGCCAGTAGCGGGGGGGCCGCCTACGAGCAGTACTTC. The full variable domain, in which reference TRBV2 and TRBJ2-7 provide the parts outside the CDR3, is EPEVTQTPSHQVTQMGQEVILRCVPISNHLYFYWYRQILGQKVEFLVSFYNNEISEKSEIFDDQFSVERPDGSNFTLKIRSTKLEDSAMYFCASSGGAAYEQYFGPGTRLTVT.

This clone came up a few times. This chain links TRBV7-2 with TRBJ2-7; D not certain. CDR1 SGHTA and CDR2 FQGNSA come from the germline V gene. This CDR3 has 14 amino acids. Trimming took 5 bases from V and 4 from J, leaving 15 bases between them. Written as DNA, the CDR3 is TGTGCCAGCAGCCGTCGAGGTTCTGAGTACGAGCAGTACTTC. It translates to CASSRRGSEYEQYF.

As to this clone: Other DNA variants within this sample encode the same CDR3. V is TRBV29-1 and J is TRBJ2-1; 7 bases are shared with TRBD1. Looked up from germline, CDR1 is SQVTM and CDR2 is ANQGSEA. With 7 bases clipped from V and 5 bases from J, the junction kept 11 bases outside the gene matches. This CDR3 spans 14 amino acids. CDR3 sequence: CSARRGGLDNEQFF. The CDR3 region has the DNA TGCAGCGCCCGAAGAGGGGGCTTAGACAATGAGCAGTTCTTC.

This clone occurred a few times. The DNA for the CDR3 is TGTGCCACCATCCGGACCGTTACGTCCACTGAAGCTTTCTTT. This codes for CATIRTVTSTEAFF. The J gene is TRBJ1-1, the V gene TRBV19; D is unresolved. The germline gives CDR1 LNHDA, CDR2 SQIVND (reference sequence). V was cut by 10 bases and J by 4 bases, with 19 bases left in between. The CDR3 totals 14 residues.